The source of this T cell receptor beta chain is a study of control samples from healthy donors and cancer patients. Using immunoSEQ multiplex PCR, the repertoire was profiled, and TCRdb retains in-frame clones only, with some absent. The sample lists some 99,000 clones, around nine tenths occurring once. J was trimmed by 4 bases and V by 3 bases; bases with no gene match: 5. This CDR3 spans 14 amino acids. Germline V CDR1 and CDR2: SGHTA, FQGTGA. This clone was seen a single time. The receptor's source is a woman aged 45-65 years in good health. V usage is TRBV7-3 and J usage is TRBJ2-5; TRBD1 aligns across 7 bases. The sequencing sample was made of blood. The CDR3 sequence is CASSLRGPGETQYF. CDR3 in DNA: TGTGCCAGCAGCTTGAGGGGGCCGGGAGAGACCCAGTACTTC. The variable domain in full, completed from reference TRBV7-3 and TRBJ2-5, reads GAGVSQTPSNKVTEKGKYVELRCDPISGHTALYWYRQSLGQGPEFLIYFQGTGAADDSGLPNDRFFAVRPEGSVSTLKIQRTERGDSAVYLCASSLRGPGETQYFGPGTRLLVL.